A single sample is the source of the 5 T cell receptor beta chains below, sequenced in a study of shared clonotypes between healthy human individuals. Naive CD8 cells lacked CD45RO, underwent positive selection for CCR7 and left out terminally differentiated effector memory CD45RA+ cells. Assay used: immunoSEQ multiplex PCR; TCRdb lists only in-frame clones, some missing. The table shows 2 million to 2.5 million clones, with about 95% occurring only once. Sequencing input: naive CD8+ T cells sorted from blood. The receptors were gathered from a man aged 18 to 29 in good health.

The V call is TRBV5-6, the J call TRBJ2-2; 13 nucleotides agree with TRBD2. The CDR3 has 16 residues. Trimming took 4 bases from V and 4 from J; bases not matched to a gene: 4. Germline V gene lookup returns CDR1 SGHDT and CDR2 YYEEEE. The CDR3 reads CASSPGTSGITGELFF. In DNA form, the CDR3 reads TGTGCCAGCAGCCCCGGGACTAGCGGGATCACCGGGGAGCTGTTTTTT.

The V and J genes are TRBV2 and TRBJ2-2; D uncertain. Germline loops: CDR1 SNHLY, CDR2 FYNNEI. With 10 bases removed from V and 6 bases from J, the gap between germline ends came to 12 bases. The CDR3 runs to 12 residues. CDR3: CATDSPAGELFF. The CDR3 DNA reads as TGTGCCACAGACTCCCCCGCCGGGGAGCTGTTTTTT. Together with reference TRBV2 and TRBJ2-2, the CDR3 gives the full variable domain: EPEVTQTPSHQVTQMGQEVILRCVPISNHLYFYWYRQILGQKVEFLVSFYNNEISEKSEIFDDQFSVERPDGSNFTLKIRSTKLEDSAMYFCATDSPAGELFFGEGSRLTVL.

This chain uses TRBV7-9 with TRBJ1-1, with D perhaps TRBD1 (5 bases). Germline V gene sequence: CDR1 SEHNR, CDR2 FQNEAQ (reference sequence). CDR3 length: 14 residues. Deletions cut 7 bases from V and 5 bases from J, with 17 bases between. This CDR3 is CASTIGEGMTEAFF. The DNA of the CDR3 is TGTGCCAGCACCATAGGGGAGGGAATGACTGAAGCTTTCTTT.

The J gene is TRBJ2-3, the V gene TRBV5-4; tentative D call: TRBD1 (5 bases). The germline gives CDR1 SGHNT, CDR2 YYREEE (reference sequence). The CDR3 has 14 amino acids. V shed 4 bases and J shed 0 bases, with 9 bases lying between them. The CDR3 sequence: CASSRQGSTDTQYF. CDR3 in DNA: TGTGCCAGCAGCCGGCAGGGAAGCACAGATACGCAGTATTTT.

The CDR3 here is CASSVEQGFYYGYTF. CDR3 DNA: TGTGCCAGCAGTGTGGAACAGGGTTTCTACTATGGCTACACCTTC. This chain uses TRBV28 with TRBJ1-2; D may be TRBD1 (6 bases). The germline V gene has CDR1 MDHEN and CDR2 SYDVKM. V lost 5 bases and J lost 3, with 16 bases in between. The CDR3 length is 15 residues.